The TCR beta chain described here comes from a study of T-cell memory formation after mild COVID-19. Findings and limits, study-wide: Prior to infection, memory already included some responding clones, suggesting cross-reactive memory joined.

Researchers used 5'RACE with constant-segment primers to make TCR alpha and TCR beta cDNA libraries that carry sample barcodes and UMIs. MiXCR was run by TCRdb on the 5' RACE reads, yielding one entry per CDR3 protein. The table includes around 82,000 distinct CDR3 sequences, around 13% detected once. Comment on this clonotype: The antigen is not known.

This CDR3 is built from 14 residues. Germline lookup yields CDR1 LGHNA and CDR2 YNFKEQ. Trimming left V 0 bases short and J 3 bases short, with 6 bases between. The TCR sequence derives from a man aged 18 to 29 who had mild COVID-19 (a few samples of this study predate the infection). Cell type and time point are not known. Input material: PBMCs or a T cell subset sorted from them (not recorded which). The chain recombines TRBV4-2 with TRBJ1-5, with D uncertain. Written as DNA, the CDR3 is TGTGCCAGCAGCCAAGAAACAGTCAATCAGCCCCAGCATTTT. As protein: CASSQETVNQPQHF.